These T cell receptor beta chains were read from a single sample in a study of blood T cells in healthy people across ages. MiXCR, applied by TCRdb to the 5' RACE reads, yields one record per CDR3 protein. Among hundreds of thousands of distinct CDR3 sequences, about 30% were seen once, and the ten largest hold 15% to 18%. Sequencing input: blood. All receptors come from a woman older than 75 in good health. CDR3s include the opening cysteine and the closing phenylalanine or tryptophan. The D gene is left open where the match is weak. The size entry is marked missing in some rows and otherwise reads once, few, many or a size class.

j_call,v_call,clone_size,d_call,cdr3_aa,cdr3_nt
TRBJ2-1,TRBV6-1,-,-,CVSSEGGSSYNEQFF,TGTGTCAGCAGTGAAGGCGGTAGCTCCTACAATGAGCAGTTCTTC
TRBJ1-2,TRBV30,-,-,CAWSDEQALPYTF,TGTGCCTGGAGTGACGAACAGGCCCTACCCTACACCTTC
TRBJ1-5,TRBV5-5,many,-,CASSFGLSNQPQHF,TGTGCCAGCAGCTTTGGACTTAGCAATCAGCCCCAGCATTTT
TRBJ2-3,TRBV5-1,few,TRBD1,CASSSNADRDADTQYF,TGCGCCAGCAGCTCAAATGCGGACAGGGACGCAGATACGCAGTATTTT
TRBJ2-3,TRBV30,few,TRBD1,CAWSGGQGQPYF,TGTGCCTGGAGTGGGGGACAGGGGCAACCGTATTTT
TRBJ2-7,TRBV7-2,many,-,CASSLVRGGQQVYEQYF,TGTGCCAGCAGCTTAGTGAGGGGAGGACAGCAAGTTTACGAGCAGTACTTC
TRBJ1-3,TRBV4-2,-,-,CASSQDQERSGNTIYF,TGTGCCAGCAGCCAAGATCAGGAGCGCTCTGGAAACACCATATATTTT
TRBJ2-5,TRBV3-1,-,TRBD2,CASSQGREGAETQYF,TGTGCCAGCAGCCAAGGGCGGGAGGGCGCAGAGACCCAGTACTTC
TRBJ1-6,TRBV7-9,many,-,CASSTLNSPLHF,TGTGCCAGCAGCACCTTAAATTCACCCCTCCACTTT
TRBJ1-1,TRBV6-1,many,TRBD1,CASSPTGRDTEAFF,TGTGCCAGCAGTCCGACAGGGAGAGACACTGAAGCTTTCTTT
TRBJ2-7,TRBV7-8,-,-,CASSAQQGRAKTGQYF,TGTGCCAGCAGCGCCCAGCAGGGTCGGGCTAAAACGGGGCAGTACTTC
TRBJ1-2,TRBV7-9,-,TRBD1,CASSPKAGGADGYTF,TGTGCCAGCAGCCCGAAGGCAGGGGGAGCGGATGGCTACACCTTC
TRBJ2-1,TRBV6-5,many,-,CASRRVRTASYNEQFF,TGTGCCAGCAGACGGGTGAGGACAGCCTCCTACAATGAGCAGTTCTTC
TRBJ2-5,TRBV29-1,many,TRBD2,CSGGATGGPETQYF,TGCAGCGGTGGGGCCACGGGGGGGCCCGAGACCCAGTACTTC
TRBJ2-1,TRBV6-1,many,-,CASTGRIGGEQFF,TGTGCCAGCACCGGGAGAATCGGTGGTGAGCAGTTCTTC
TRBJ1-2,TRBV4-3,many,-,CASSQDRGGAAILFGGYTF,TGCGCCAGCAGCCAAGATAGGGGAGGGGCAGCTATTCTCTTCGGTGGCTACACCTTC
TRBJ2-3,TRBV15,-,TRBD2,CATRLASGITDTQYF,TGTGCCACCCGCCTTGCTAGCGGGATCACAGATACGCAGTATTTT
TRBJ1-2,TRBV5-1,many,-,CASSLHISANYGYTF,TGCGCCAGCAGCTTGCACATTTCAGCTAACTATGGCTACACCTTC
TRBJ2-4,TRBV20-1,-,-,CSAPTLDQAKNIQYF,TGCAGTGCCCCAACACTCGACCAAGCCAAAAACATTCAGTACTTC
TRBJ2-7,TRBV27,many,-,CASSLGRAGNYEQYF,TGTGCCAGCAGTTTGGGACGGGCAGGGAACTACGAGCAGTACTTC
TRBJ2-7,TRBV20-1,many,-,CSAISPAGSSAEQYF,TGCAGTGCGATATCCCCGGCAGGGAGCTCAGCGGAGCAGTACTTC
TRBJ1-5,TRBV20-1,many,-,CSTAEGGPNQPQHF,TGCAGTACTGCAGAAGGCGGCCCCAATCAGCCCCAGCATTTT
TRBJ2-7,TRBV3-1,-,-,CASRRSPDSIYEQYF,TGTGCCAGCAGACGCTCTCCGGACAGTATATACGAGCAGTACTTC
TRBJ1-2,TRBV12-3/TRBV12-4,few,-,CASSPDRRAGYTF,TGTGCCAGCAGCCCCGACAGGAGGGCTGGCTACACCTTC
TRBJ1-4,TRBV7-9,-,-,CASSLGQKDEKLFF,TGTGCCAGCAGCTTAGGGCAGAAGGATGAAAAACTGTTTTTT
TRBJ2-3,TRBV11-2,many,TRBD1,CASSWRGTGGSKTDTQYF,TGTGCCAGCAGCTGGAGGGGGACAGGGGGCAGTAAGACAGATACGCAGTATTTT
TRBJ2-3,TRBV12-3/TRBV12-4,-,TRBD2,CASSLSASGEKQYF,TGTGCCAGCAGTTTATCCGCGAGCGGGGAAAAGCAGTATTTT
TRBJ1-4,TRBV30,few,-,CAWSGSQGRAEKLFF,TGTGCCTGGAGTGGCTCGCAGGGTCGGGCTGAAAAACTGTTTTTT
TRBJ2-5,TRBV28,once,TRBD1,CASSVTGQGLLHEQYF,TGTGCCAGCAGTGTCACGGGACAGGGTCTTCTCCATGAGCAGTACTTC
TRBJ2-6,TRBV6-1,-,TRBD2,CASSEVAGAPRSGANVRTF,TGTGCCAGCAGTGAGGTAGCGGGGGCCCCACGCTCTGGGGCCAACGTCCGGACTTTC
TRBJ2-5,TRBV7-2,many,-,CASSLDPRRGTQYF,TGTGCCAGCAGCTTAGACCCGCGTCGCGGGACCCAGTACTTC
TRBJ2-7,TRBV5-1,-,-,CASSFTVRSYEQYF,TGCGCCAGCAGCTTCACAGTTCGATCCTACGAGCAGTACTTC
TRBJ2-5,TRBV6-6,-,TRBD1,CASSYWGDRGQETQYF,TGTGCCAGCAGTTACTGGGGGGACAGGGGCCAAGAGACCCAGTACTTC
TRBJ2-7,TRBV20-1,-,-,CSAGGEAYEQYF,TGCAGTGCTGGAGGGGAAGCCTACGAGCAGTACTTC
TRBJ1-4,TRBV25-1,few,-,CASSPTRGFHEKLFF,TGTGCCAGCAGTCCCACTAGAGGATTCCACGAAAAACTGTTTTTT
TRBJ1-1,TRBV4-3,-,-,CASSQEVGRGTEAFF,TGCGCCAGCAGCCAAGAGGTCGGACGAGGCACTGAAGCTTTCTTT
TRBJ1-1,TRBV3-1,-,-,CASSQEGGLTHEAFF,TGTGCCAGCAGCCAAGAAGGCGGGCTCACCCATGAAGCTTTCTTT
TRBJ1-6,TRBV20-1,many,TRBD1,CSARPTGAFANSPLHF,TGCAGTGCTAGACCGACAGGGGCCTTTGCCAATTCACCCCTCCACTTT
TRBJ2-7,TRBV19,few,-,CASSSTGYYEQYF,TGTGCCAGTAGTTCAACAGGGTACTACGAGCAGTACTTC
TRBJ1-4,TRBV29-1,few,TRBD1,CNAGQGGLSSEKLFF,TGCAACGCTGGACAGGGAGGTTTATCATCCGAAAAACTGTTTTTT
TRBJ1-5,TRBV27,few,-,CASSFSGSGQPQHF,TGTGCCAGCAGTTTCTCCGGCAGCGGCCAGCCCCAGCATTTT
TRBJ2-3,TRBV12-3/TRBV12-4,-,TRBD2,CASSSGGTSADTEYF,TGTGCCAGCTCTAGCGGGGGGACTAGCGCAGATACGGAGTATTTT
TRBJ2-7,TRBV10-1,few,-,CASEFDGQYF,TGCGCCAGCGAGTTTGACGGGCAGTACTTC
TRBJ1-5,TRBV7-2,many,-,CASSVGGRGYQPQHF,TGTGCCAGCAGCGTGGGGGGCAGGGGTTATCAGCCCCAGCATTTT
TRBJ2-4,TRBV7-2,many,TRBD2,CASSPGGPTIQYF,TGTGCCAGCAGTCCGGGGGGGCCTACCATTCAGTACTTC
TRBJ2-1,TRBV7-8,many,-,CASSARQTYNEQFF,TGTGCCAGCAGCGCGCGACAGACCTACAATGAGCAGTTCTTC
TRBJ1-4,TRBV9,many,TRBD1,CASSGQGGNEKLFF,TGTGCCAGCAGCGGACAGGGGGGCAATGAAAAACTGTTTTTT
TRBJ2-5,TRBV7-2,many,-,CASRLGGPETQYF,TGTGCCAGCAGACTAGGGGGGCCGGAGACCCAGTACTTC
TRBJ1-6,TRBV3-1,few,-,CASSQDSGQGNSPLHF,TGTGCCAGCAGCCAAGATTCCGGCCAGGGCAATTCACCCCTCCACTTT
TRBJ2-3,TRBV9,-,TRBD2,CASSVGRLAGEDTQYF,TGTGCCAGCAGCGTAGGCCGACTAGCGGGGGAAGATACGCAGTATTTT
TRBJ2-7,TRBV10-3,many,TRBD1,CAISIGTGNHEQYF,TGTGCCATCTCTATCGGGACAGGGAACCACGAGCAGTACTTC
TRBJ2-7,TRBV19,few,-,CASSWGKHYEQYF,TGTGCCAGTAGTTGGGGCAAACACTACGAGCAGTACTTC
TRBJ1-1,TRBV5-1,many,-,CASSLGLTNTEAFF,TGCGCCAGCAGCTTGGGCCTTACGAACACTGAAGCTTTCTTT
TRBJ1-5,TRBV5-1,-,-,CASSLGRGQPQHF,TGCGCCAGCAGCTTGGGCCGGGGCCAGCCCCAGCATTTT
TRBJ1-1,TRBV20-1,few,-,CSHGGTMNTEAFF,TGCAGTCATGGCGGGACAATGAACACTGAAGCTTTCTTT
TRBJ2-7,TRBV10-2,-,TRBD1,CASSKGQGLLQYF,TGCGCCAGCAGCAAGGGACAGGGGTTGTTGCAGTACTTC
TRBJ2-5,TRBV20-1,many,TRBD2,CSATKLLAGLQETQYF,TGCAGTGCTACGAAACTTCTAGCGGGACTCCAAGAGACCCAGTACTTC
TRBJ2-6,TRBV29-1,-,-,CSVLKGVPGANVLTF,TGCAGCGTCCTGAAGGGGGTTCCTGGGGCCAACGTCCTGACTTTC